The 16 T cell receptor beta chains listed next were all sequenced from one sample in a study of T cells after yellow fever vaccination. Via MiXCR, TCRdb re-called the 5' RACE reads, giving one row per CDR3 protein. The sample has approximately 330,000 distinct CDR3 sequences, around 12% seen once. The sample in question was CD4+ T cells sorted from PBMCs, obtained 15 days after the yellow fever booster vaccination. The receptors shown here come from a man between 18 and 29 years old who received the YFV17D yellow fever vaccine.

The table lists this clonotype with a few counts. The J gene is TRBJ1-5, the V gene TRBV4-3; D is unresolved. The ends were cut back, 0 bases at V and 6 bases at J, with 6 bases in the middle. The CDR3 is 13 residues long. Germline CDR1 and CDR2: LGHNA and YSLEER. CDR3 sequence reads: CASSQDERQPQHF. The CDR3 DNA reads as TGCGCCAGCAGCCAAGACGAACGTCAGCCCCAGCATTTT.

This clonotype was counted between two and nine times. This sequence joins TRBV18 and TRBJ2-2; perhaps D is TRBD1 or TRBD2 (5 bases each). CDR1 and CDR2 (germline): KGHSH, LQKENI. This CDR3 contains 17 residues. V lost 1 base and J lost 6, with 18 bases in between. CDR3 coding DNA: TGTGCCAGCTCACCACTTGAGGGGCCCCGATGGTCCGGGGAGCTGTTTTTT. This gives the protein CASSPLEGPRWSGELFF.

Many counts were recorded for this clonotype. This chain joins TRBV23-1 and TRBJ2-3; D is possibly TRBD1 (6 bases). TRBV23-1 is designated an ORF whose function remains uncertain. There are 14 residues in the CDR3. The germline V and J ends were trimmed by 7 bases and 0 bases, with 11 bases remaining between them. CDR3 region: CASITGSSTDTQYF. DNA of the CDR3: TGCGCCAGCATTACAGGGTCGAGCACAGATACGCAGTATTTT.

This clonotype was counted a few times. The V gene is TRBV18, the J gene TRBJ2-1, with 11 positions matching TRBD2. V lost 6 bases and J lost 8; bases outside the gene matches: 9. Germline V gene data show CDR1 as KGHSH and CDR2 as LQKENI. CDR3 size: 15 residues. CDR3 bases: TGTGCCAGCTCCCTGACTAGCGGGGAGAGGTATGAGCAGTTCTTC. Amino acid sequence: CASSLTSGERYEQFF.

The chain has TRBV7-9 and TRBJ2-3; D might be TRBD1 (6 bases). V was trimmed by 5 bases and J by 0 bases, leaving 12 bases between them. Looked up from germline, CDR1 is SEHNR and CDR2 is FQNEAQ (reference sequence). This CDR3 has 15 amino acids. The CDR3 DNA reads TGTGCCAGCAGCACCACAGGGATAAGCACAGATACGCAGTATTTT. This encodes CASSTTGISTDTQYF.

This clonotype was seen repeatedly, ten times or more. The chain joins TRBV20-1 to TRBJ2-5; D possibly corresponds to TRBD1 (5 bases). CDR1 is DFQATT and CDR2 is SNEGSKA in the germline V gene (reference sequence). The CDR3 extends over 12 amino acids. CDR3 in DNA: TGCAGCCTCATCCACAGGTCAGAGACCCAGTACTTC. This gives the protein CSLIHRSETQYF.

This chain links TRBV9 with TRBJ2-6; D is possibly TRBD2 (5 bases). Trimming took 3 bases from V and 1 from J, leaving 20 bases between them. Germline V gene lookup returns CDR1 SGDLS and CDR2 YYNGEE. The CDR3 covers 19 residues. The CDR3 DNA reads TGTGCCAGCAGCGCCCTGTCCGGGAATCCTAATTCTGGGGCCAACGTCCTGACTTTC. Translation gives CASSALSGNPNSGANVLTF.

Only a few counts were recorded for this clonotype. The chain is built from TRBV5-1 and TRBJ2-2, with TRBD1 matching 10 bases. This CDR3 region has 17 residues. V lost 4 bases to trimming and J lost 5 bases; unmatched junction nucleotides: 11. Germline V gene sequence: CDR1 SGHRS, CDR2 YFSETQ. The CDR3 DNA follows: TGCGCCAGCAGCCAGCTTAGACAGGGGGCGAGGACCGGGGAGCTGTTTTTT. Residues: CASSQLRQGARTGELFF.

This clonotype was recorded at least ten times. The V gene is TRBV7-2, the J gene TRBJ2-5; D gene unclear. This CDR3 region has 12 residues. V was cut by 5 bases and J by 4 bases, with 8 bases left in between. Germline V CDR1 and CDR2: SGHTA, FQGNSA. The CDR3 loop reads CASSPSGETQYF. Here the CDR3 DNA reads TGTGCCAGCAGCCCGTCGGGAGAGACCCAGTACTTC.

The chain recombines TRBV7-2 with TRBJ1-2; D gene unclear. V lost 2 bases and J 0 bases, leaving 7 bases between the germline ends. Germline V gene sequence: CDR1 SGHTA, CDR2 FQGNSA. This CDR3 has 14 residues. The CDR3 reads CASSLYSPNYGYTF. The CDR3 nucleotides are TGTGCCAGCAGCTTATACAGCCCTAACTATGGCTACACCTTC.

The chain joins TRBV19 to TRBJ1-1; D is ambiguous. Trimming shortened V by 0 bases and J by 1 base, and 15 bases separated the two germline ends. Germline lookup yields CDR1 LNHDA and CDR2 SQIVND (reference sequence). This CDR3 contains 17 residues. CDR3 DNA sequence: TGTGCCAGTAGTATAGACCTATGGACCGGGAAGAACACTGAAGCTTTCTTT. Protein: CASSIDLWTGKNTEAFF. The variable domain in full, with the rest retrieved from reference TRBV19 and TRBJ1-1, is DGGITQSPKYLFRKEGQNVTLSCEQNLNHDAMYWYRQDPGQGLRLIYYSQIVNDFQKGDIAEGYSVSREKKESFPLTVTSAQKNPTAFYLCASSIDLWTGKNTEAFFGQGTRLTVV.

This clonotype was detected ten times or more. V is TRBV29-1 and J is TRBJ2-7, with D possibly TRBD1 on 5 matching bases. Germline assignment: CDR1 SQVTM and CDR2 ANQGSEA. Trimming shortened V by 4 bases and J by 0 bases, and 13 bases separated the two germline ends. This CDR3 has 14 amino acids. The CDR3 loop is CSVAVTVSSYEQYF. CDR3 sequence (DNA): TGCAGCGTTGCGGTGACAGTAAGCTCCTACGAGCAGTACTTC.

This clonotype came up many times. This chain uses TRBV4-2 with TRBJ2-7, with 7 bases aligning to TRBD2. V was pared by 0 bases and J by 5 bases, with 4 bases of the junction left unmatched. From germline, CDR1 is LGHNA and CDR2 YNFKEQ. The CDR3 runs 14 residues. Here the CDR3 reads CASSQDRTSDEQYF. DNA of the CDR3: TGTGCCAGCAGCCAAGATCGAACTAGCGACGAGCAGTACTTC.

V gene TRBV11-1 combines with J gene TRBJ2-3; TRBD1 is a possible D gene (5 bases). CDR1 is SGHAT and CDR2 is FQDESV in the germline V gene (reference sequence). CDR3 length equals 14 residues. The V end lost 1 base, the J end lost 5 bases, and 10 bases lay between the germline ends. The CDR3 DNA is TGTGCCAGCAGCTTAGACCCTAGGGGAGATACGCAGTATTTT. It encodes CASSLDPRGDTQYF.

The chain couples TRBV5-4 to TRBJ2-1, with a weak D call TRBD2 (6 bases). This CDR3 contains 14 residues. Trimming left V 1 base short and J 9 bases short, with 14 bases between. Germline CDR1 is SGHNT and CDR2 is YYREEE (reference sequence). For the CDR3, the DNA is TGTGCCAGCAGCTTGAGTCCGGACGGGAGTGAGCAGTTCTTC. This encodes CASSLSPDGSEQFF.

This clonotype was counted at least ten times. The chain is built from TRBV15 and TRBJ2-2, with no clear D. The length of the CDR3 is 15 residues. V was pared by 0 bases and J by 7 bases, with 12 bases between. Germline CDR1 reads LNHNV; CDR2 reads YYDKDF (reference sequence). The CDR3 is CATSRDREWDGELFF. The CDR3 DNA is TGTGCCACCAGCAGAGATCGAGAATGGGACGGGGAGCTGTTTTTT.